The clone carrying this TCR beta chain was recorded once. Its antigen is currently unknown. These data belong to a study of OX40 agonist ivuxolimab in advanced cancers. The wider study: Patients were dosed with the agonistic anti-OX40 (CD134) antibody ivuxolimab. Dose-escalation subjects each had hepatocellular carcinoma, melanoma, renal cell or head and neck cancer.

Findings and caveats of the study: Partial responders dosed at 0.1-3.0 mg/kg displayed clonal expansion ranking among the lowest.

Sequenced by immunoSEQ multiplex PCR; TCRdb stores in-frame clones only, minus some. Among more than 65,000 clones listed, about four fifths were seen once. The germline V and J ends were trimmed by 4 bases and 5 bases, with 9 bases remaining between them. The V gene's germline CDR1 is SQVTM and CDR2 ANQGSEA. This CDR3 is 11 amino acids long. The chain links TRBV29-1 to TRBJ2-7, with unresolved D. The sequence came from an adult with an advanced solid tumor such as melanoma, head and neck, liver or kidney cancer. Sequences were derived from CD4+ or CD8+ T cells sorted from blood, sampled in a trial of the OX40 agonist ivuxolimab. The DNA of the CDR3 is TGCAGCGTTGCTCGGAGCCACGAGCAGTACTTC. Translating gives CSVARSHEQYF.